Many counts were recorded for the clone carrying this TCR beta chain. Genomic DNA, serving as template, underwent TCR beta VDJ and CDR3 profiling. TCRdb used MiXCR to reprocess the reads, holding one entry per CDR3 protein. This table holds about 180,000 distinct CDR3 sequences, less than 60% found once. This specimen comes from a study of CD8+CD57+ T cells in acquired aplastic anemia. Overall study: Mean yield of DNA from sorted CD4+ and CD8+ cells was 2.5 to 4 ug.

The germline CDR1 and CDR2 sequences are DFQATT and SNEGSKA (reference sequence). Trimming took 3 bases from V and 5 from J, leaving 16 bases between them. This CDR3 is 14 amino acids long. Selection for sequencing was limited to patients who had shown CD8+CD57+ cell expansion by flow cytometry. Each of the patients presented with severe acquired aplastic anemia. The sequence was obtained from a human donor with aplastic anemia. Source material: sorted CD4+, CD8+, or CD8+CD57+ T cells (not recorded which) from PBMCs. The chain recombines TRBV20-1 with TRBJ2-5, with D possibly matching TRBD1 (6 bases). Here the CDR3 DNA reads TGCAGTGCTAGGATGCTACAGGGATTGGAGACCCAGTACTTC. Encoded protein: CSARMLQGLETQYF.